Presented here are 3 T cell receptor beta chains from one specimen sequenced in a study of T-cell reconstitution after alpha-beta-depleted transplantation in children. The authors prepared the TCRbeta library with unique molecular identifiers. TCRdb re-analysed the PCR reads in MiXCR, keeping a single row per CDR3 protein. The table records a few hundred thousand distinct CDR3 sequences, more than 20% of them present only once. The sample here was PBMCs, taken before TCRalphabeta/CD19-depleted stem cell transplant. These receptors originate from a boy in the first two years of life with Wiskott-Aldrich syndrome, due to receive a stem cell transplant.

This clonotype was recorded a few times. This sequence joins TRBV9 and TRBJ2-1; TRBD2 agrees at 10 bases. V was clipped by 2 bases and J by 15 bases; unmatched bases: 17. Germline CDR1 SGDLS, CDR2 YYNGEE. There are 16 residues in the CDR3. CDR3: CASSVSSRIAGGGLFF. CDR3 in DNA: TGTGCCAGCAGCGTCTCCTCGCGCATAGCGGGAGGAGGCCTGTTCTTC. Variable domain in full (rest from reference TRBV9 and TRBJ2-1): DSGVTQTPKHLITATGQRVTLRCSPRSGDLSVYWYQQSLDQGLQFLIQYYNGEERAKGNILERFSAQQFPDLHSELNLSSLELGDSALYFCASSVSSRIAGGGLFFGPGTRLTVL.

The CDR3 loop is CASSPLAGGIPYEQYF. The CDR3 bases are TGTGCCAGCAGCCCCTTAGCGGGAGGGATTCCCTACGAGCAGTACTTC. This chain joins TRBV7-8 and TRBJ2-7, with 11 bases fitting TRBD2. Germline trimming cut 5 bases from V and 2 bases from J; bases unmatched to any gene: 8. CDR1 and CDR2 from the germline V gene are SGHVS and FQNEAQ. This CDR3 contains 16 residues.

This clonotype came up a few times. CDR3 sequence (DNA): TGCGCCAGCAGCCAAGGACAGGTCAAAACTGAAGCTTTCTTT. It translates to CASSQGQVKTEAFF. The J gene is TRBJ1-1, the V gene TRBV5-1; 7 bases are shared with TRBD1. The V gene end was trimmed by 4 bases and the J gene end by 5 bases; junction bases not matched to a gene: 8. The CDR3 length is 14 residues. CDR1 is SGHRS and CDR2 is YFSETQ in the germline V gene.